This T cell receptor (beta chain) appears in the sequencing data of a study of blood T cell repertoires in COVID-19. This clone was detected a few times. The protocol was immunoSEQ multiplex PCR, while the TCRdb copy is restricted to in-frame clones and leaves out a portion. The sample holds roughly 260,000 clones, roughly 82% seen once. The receptor was isolated from a woman in her seventies with acute or convalescent COVID-19. Specimen: peripheral blood.

CDR3: CAWSGGAGGFHEQFF. The CDR3 DNA reads TGTGCCTGGAGTGGGGGAGCGGGGGGTTTTCATGAGCAGTTCTTC. V gene TRBV30 combines with J gene TRBJ2-1; TRBD2 agrees at 9 bases. In germline, CDR1 is GTSNPN, CDR2 SVGIG (reference sequence). CDR3 length: 15 residues. J lost 8 bases, V lost 1 base, and 9 bases had no gene match.